These T cell receptor beta chains were read from a single sample in a study of shared clonotypes between healthy human individuals. Measured with immunoSEQ multiplex PCR; TCRdb has only the in-frame clones, and not every one. The sample lists fewer than 3 million clones; roughly 90% were seen once. The material sequenced was naive CD4+ T cells from PBMCs. All receptors come from a man aged 18 to 29 in good health. Some clones in this sample may be carry-over from other donors' samples. The CDR3 runs from the conserved cysteine through the conserved F or W. The D gene is left open where the match is weak. Only part of the rows carry a size: once, few, many, or a class if the clone is expanded.

v_gene	abundance	d_gene	j_gene	CDR3aa	CDR3nt
TRBV7-2	NA	NA	TRBJ2-1	CASSVQGNNEQFF	TGTGCCAGCAGCGTTCAGGGTAACAATGAGCAGTTCTTC
TRBV4-1	NA	NA	TRBJ2-7	CASSLRGQYEQYF	TGCGCCAGCAGCCTTCGGGGGCAATACGAGCAGTACTTC
TRBV7-9	NA	TRBD1	TRBJ1-4	CASSRGQGREKLFF	TGTGCCAGCAGCCGAGGACAGGGTAGGGAAAAACTGTTTTTT
TRBV5-1	NA	NA	TRBJ2-3	CASSSGPGTGTAGGVTDTQYF	TGCGCCAGCAGCTCAGGTCCCGGGACAGGGACGGCGGGAGGCGTCACAGATACGCAGTATTTT
TRBV29-1	NA	NA	TRBJ2-1	CSGVDTPSYNEQFF	TGCAGCGGCGTCGACACCCCCTCCTACAATGAGCAGTTCTTC
TRBV7-3	NA	NA	TRBJ2-5	CASSLNRGREETQYF	TGTGCCAGCAGCTTAAACCGGGGCCGGGAGGAGACCCAGTACTTC
TRBV7-2	once	TRBD1	TRBJ2-7	CASSPGTGSSYEQYF	TGTGCCAGCAGCCCCGGGACAGGGAGCTCCTACGAGCAGTACTTC
TRBV5-4	NA	TRBD1	TRBJ2-7	CASSSPRQGLRYEQYF	TGTGCCAGCAGCTCGCCACGACAGGGCCTGCGGTACGAGCAGTACTTC
TRBV15	NA	NA	TRBJ1-4	CATSRVAGEKLFF	TGTGCCACCAGCAGAGTGGCGGGTGAAAAACTGTTTTTT
TRBV7-2	NA	NA	TRBJ2-1	CASSFEFYEQFF	TGTGCCAGCAGCTTTGAATTCTATGAGCAGTTCTTC
TRBV21-1	NA	NA	TRBJ2-1	CASIRPGLERNEQFF	TGTGCCAGCATCAGACCGGGACTAGAGAGGAATGAGCAGTTCTTC
TRBV5-1	NA	NA	TRBJ1-2	CASSFQGRDGYTF	TGCGCCAGCAGCTTCCAGGGCCGGGATGGCTACACCTTC
TRBV4-1	NA	NA	TRBJ2-7	CASSQNRLGMNEQYF	TGCGCCAGCAGCCAGAATCGACTAGGGATGAACGAGCAGTACTTC
TRBV7-2	NA	TRBD2	TRBJ2-3	CASSSIGTSGTDTQYF	TGTGCCAGCAGCTCAATCGGGACTAGCGGGACAGATACGCAGTATTTT
TRBV5-1	once	NA	TRBJ2-5	CASSLVQIQETQYF	TGCGCCAGCAGCTTGGTACAAATCCAAGAGACCCAGTACTTC
TRBV29-1	NA	NA	TRBJ2-7	CSVSSGGSYEQYF	TGCAGCGTTTCCTCCGGCGGCTCCTACGAGCAGTACTTC
TRBV5-1	NA	TRBD1	TRBJ2-1	CASSLPGGYEQFF	TGCGCCAGCAGTTTACCAGGGGGCTATGAGCAGTTCTTC
TRBV6-1	NA	NA	TRBJ2-1	CASCSGAYNEQFF	TGTGCCAGCTGTAGCGGCGCCTACAATGAGCAGTTCTTC
TRBV4-3	NA	NA	TRBJ2-7	CASSKLRASYEQYF	TGCGCCAGCAGTAAGTTGCGGGCCTCCTACGAGCAGTACTTC
TRBV9	NA	NA	TRBJ1-2	CASSVGEKLNYGYTF	TGTGCCAGCAGCGTAGGGGAGAAACTAAACTATGGCTACACCTTC
TRBV5-1	NA	NA	TRBJ2-2	CASSSRPNTGELFF	TGCGCCAGCAGTAGCAGACCGAACACCGGGGAGCTGTTTTTT
TRBV6-1	NA	NA	TRBJ2-7	CASTHPDGYEQYF	TGTGCCAGCACCCACCCGGACGGGTACGAGCAGTACTTC
TRBV28	NA	NA	TRBJ2-6	CASMAGTLSGANVLTF	TGTGCCAGCATGGCAGGGACCTTGTCTGGGGCCAACGTCCTGACTTTC
TRBV5-1	NA	TRBD2	TRBJ2-2	CASSRSGGNTGELFF	TGCGCCAGCAGCCGGTCGGGGGGAAACACCGGGGAGCTGTTTTTT
TRBV4-1	NA	TRBD2	TRBJ2-2	CASSRKGTSDTGELFF	TGCGCCAGCAGCCGAAAAGGGACTAGCGACACCGGGGAGCTGTTTTTT
TRBV27	NA	NA	TRBJ2-5	CASTKGKTQYF	TGTGCCAGCACAAAGGGAAAGACCCAGTACTTC
TRBV2	NA	TRBD2	TRBJ2-3	CASRGTSGYTDTQYF	TGTGCCAGCAGGGGGACTAGCGGGTACACAGATACGCAGTATTTT
TRBV6-1	NA	TRBD1	TRBJ1-4	CASTRDRGEKLFF	TGTGCCAGCACCCGCGACAGGGGAGAAAAACTGTTTTTT
TRBV9	NA	TRBD1	TRBJ1-6	CASSAPQRRGRSPLHF	TGTGCCAGCAGCGCCCCTCAAAGGAGGGGGCGTTCACCCCTCCACTTT
TRBV6-6	NA	NA	TRBJ1-1	CASSAHREGTEAFF	TGTGCCAGCAGTGCCCACAGGGAGGGCACTGAAGCTTTCTTT
TRBV28	NA	NA	TRBJ1-2	CASRDSQLINYGYTF	TGTGCCAGCAGAGACAGCCAGCTTATTAACTATGGCTACACCTTC
TRBV2	once	NA	TRBJ1-4	CASSEEIEKLFF	TGTGCCAGCAGTGAGGAGATTGAAAAACTGTTTTTT
TRBV7-3	NA	NA	TRBJ2-3	CASRRGRGEDTQYF	TGTGCCAGCCGCCGGGGCAGGGGGGAGGATACGCAGTATTTT
TRBV4-3	NA	NA	TRBJ2-1	CASSHYGGNYNEQFF	TGCGCCAGCAGCCACTATGGCGGGAACTACAATGAGCAGTTCTTC
TRBV7-2	NA	NA	TRBJ2-5	CASSLGVGETQYF	TGTGCCAGCAGCTTGGGGGTAGGGGAGACCCAGTACTTC
TRBV9	NA	TRBD2	TRBJ2-7	CASSPRAGTSGRRYEQYF	TGTGCCAGCAGCCCCCGGGCAGGGACTAGCGGGAGACGCTACGAGCAGTACTTC
TRBV5-1	NA	NA	TRBJ1-4	CASSLLVPGENEKLFF	TGCGCCAGCAGCTTGTTGGTCCCTGGGGAAAATGAAAAACTGTTTTTT
TRBV28	NA	TRBD2	TRBJ2-5	CASSLSAGEPYRYF	TGTGCCAGCAGTTTATCGGCGGGAGAACCTTACCGGTACTTC
TRBV19	NA	NA	TRBJ2-5	CASSITYQILSIQETQYF	TGTGCCAGTAGTATAACGTATCAGATCCTATCTATTCAAGAGACCCAGTACTTC
TRBV27	NA	NA	TRBJ1-5	CASRDPGPSQPQHF	TGTGCCAGCAGGGATCCAGGACCCAGCCAGCCCCAGCATTTT
TRBV18	NA	TRBD2	TRBJ2-7	CASSPGLAGAWYF	TGTGCCAGCTCACCTGGACTAGCGGGAGCGTGGTACTTC
TRBV2	once	NA	TRBJ2-3	CASKYSRGTDTQYF	TGTGCCAGCAAATACTCCAGGGGCACAGATACGCAGTATTTT
TRBV6-5	NA	TRBD1	TRBJ2-1	CASRRTGTVNEQFF	TGTGCCAGCAGGCGTACCGGGACAGTCAATGAGCAGTTCTTC
TRBV7-6	NA	TRBD2	TRBJ2-5	CASSPASGRGRETQYF	TGTGCCAGCAGCCCGGCTAGCGGGAGGGGCAGAGAGACCCAGTACTTC
TRBV29-1	NA	NA	TRBJ1-5	CSAILGGSQPQHF	TGCAGCGCCATACTCGGGGGCAGTCAGCCCCAGCATTTT
TRBV5-4	NA	TRBD1	TRBJ2-5	CASSLGQGPKAQYF	TGTGCCAGCAGCTTGGGACAGGGGCCGAAAGCCCAGTACTTC
TRBV27	NA	TRBD2	TRBJ2-2	CASSSGLAGVDGELFF	TGTGCCAGCAGTTCGGGACTAGCGGGAGTTGACGGGGAGCTGTTTTTT
TRBV5-1	NA	NA	TRBJ2-2	CASRVTPNTGELFF	TGCGCCAGCAGGGTCACCCCGAACACCGGGGAGCTGTTTTTT
TRBV29-1	NA	NA	TRBJ1-1	CSVVTGTEAFF	TGCAGCGTTGTCACGGGAACTGAAGCTTTCTTT
TRBV29-1	few	NA	TRBJ1-4	CSVMVGAANEKLFF	TGCAGCGTCATGGTCGGGGCAGCGAATGAAAAACTGTTTTTT
TRBV5-1	NA	TRBD1	TRBJ1-1	CASSLDTGGMNTEAFF	TGCGCCAGCAGCTTGGACACAGGGGGAATGAACACTGAAGCTTTCTTT
TRBV28	NA	NA	TRBJ1-5	CASREGGNQPQHF	TGTGCCAGCAGAGAGGGGGGCAACCAGCCCCAGCATTTT
TRBV7-3	NA	NA	TRBJ2-5	CASSLGTEETQYF	TGTGCCAGCAGCTTGGGCACAGAAGAGACCCAGTACTTC
TRBV6-5	NA	NA	TRBJ1-5	CASRRFGGSNQPQHF	TGTGCCAGCAGACGATTTGGGGGTAGCAATCAGCCCCAGCATTTT
TRBV5-1	NA	TRBD1	TRBJ2-1	CASSPGTGGGDEQFF	TGCGCCAGCAGCCCGGGAACAGGGGGCGGCGATGAGCAGTTCTTC
TRBV7-9	NA	NA	TRBJ2-2	CASSHPTTGELFF	TGTGCCAGCAGCCACCCAACCACCGGGGAGCTGTTTTTT
TRBV18	NA	NA	TRBJ2-2	CASSPPVAGAGELFF	TGTGCCAGCTCACCACCGGTGGCAGGGGCCGGGGAGCTGTTTTTT
TRBV28	NA	NA	TRBJ2-3	CASSLLSDTQYF	TGTGCCAGCAGTTTATTGTCAGATACGCAGTATTTT
TRBV14	NA	NA	TRBJ1-3	CASSQENGNTIYF	TGTGCCAGCAGCCAAGAAAACGGAAACACCATATATTTT